This T cell receptor (beta chain) originates from a study of T cell changes during pregnancy in multiple sclerosis. Assay used: immunoSEQ multiplex PCR; TCRdb lists only in-frame clones, some missing. The sample lists about 89,000 clones; approximately 93% were seen once. The CDR3 covers 15 residues. The J segment lost 5 bases and the V segment lost 3 bases, leaving 7 bases of the junction unmatched. CDR1 is KGHSH and CDR2 is LQKENI in the germline V gene. The genes are TRBV18 and TRBJ2-1, with 7 bases matching TRBD1. The clonotype was recovered from a female donor in good health, enrolled as a control in a pregnancy study. Sequenced here: peripheral blood, sampled after pregnancy. This CDR3 is CASSPLTGLDNEQFF. The CDR3 bases are TGTGCCAGCTCACCCCTGACAGGGCTGGACAATGAGCAGTTCTTC.